This T cell receptor beta chain was sequenced for a study of T cell responses to AZD1222 COVID-19 vaccine. TCRdb's copy holds only in-frame clones and misses some; the assay was immunoSEQ multiplex PCR. Of 170,000 or so clones listed, just under 95% are singletons. About this clone: Its specificity is not known.

The study, taken as a whole, reports: Close to half of all spike-specific TCRs reportedly target regions of the variants that are unmutated.

This CDR3 is built from 14 residues. Germline loops: CDR1 SEHNR, CDR2 FQNEAQ (reference sequence). J gave up 1 base and V 6 bases, and 3 bases lay outside the gene matches. The specimen was peripheral blood, collected on day 0 of AZD1222 vaccination. V is TRBV7-9 and J is TRBJ1-3; TRBD1 aligns across 7 bases. This TCR was sampled from an adult in good health. The DNA of the CDR3 is TGTGCCAGCAGACCAGGGGGATCTGGAAACACCATATATTTT. The encoded protein is CASRPGGSGNTIYF.